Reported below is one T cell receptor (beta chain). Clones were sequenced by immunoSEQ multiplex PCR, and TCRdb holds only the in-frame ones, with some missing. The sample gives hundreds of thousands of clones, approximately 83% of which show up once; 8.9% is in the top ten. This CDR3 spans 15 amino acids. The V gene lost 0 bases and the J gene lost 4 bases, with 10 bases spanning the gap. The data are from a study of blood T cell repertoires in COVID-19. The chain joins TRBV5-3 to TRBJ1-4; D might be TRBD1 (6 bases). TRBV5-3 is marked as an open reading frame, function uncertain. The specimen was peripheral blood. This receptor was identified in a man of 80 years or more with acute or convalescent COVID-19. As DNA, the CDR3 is TGTGCCAGAAGCTTGGAGAACAGGGTTAATGAAAAACTGTTTTTT. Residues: CARSLENRVNEKLFF.